This passage covers 27 T cell receptor beta chains from one sample sequenced in a study of CD8+ T cells in alopecia areata. Regarding treatment: oral pan-JAK inhibitor, 5-10 mg twice daily. Sequencing templates came from extracted RNA that was reverse transcribed into cDNA. Method: immunoSEQ multiplex PCR; TCRdb's copy keeps in-frame clones and lacks some. Of some 130,000 clones detected, roughly 50% appear once; the ten largest clones hold more than 15%. Source: CD8+ T cells sorted from blood, taken at week 4, from a patient treated with tofacitinib. The receptors were gathered from a human donor with alopecia areata.

CDR3 nucleotides: TGTGCTAGCTCCACAAAGGGGGCGCCGACAGATACGCAGTATTTT. It translates to CASSTKGAPTDTQYF. The rearrangement joins TRBV7-7 to TRBJ2-3, with 7 nucleotides matching TRBD1. Germline assignment: CDR1 SSHAT and CDR2 FNYEAQ (reference sequence). CDR3 length: 15 amino acids.

The chain links TRBV6-4 to TRBJ2-2; 9 nucleotides align to TRBD1. The CDR3 sequence is 16 residues long. Germline assignment: CDR1 MRHNA and CDR2 SNTAGT. The ends lost 5 bases at V and 1 base at J; junction bases unmatched: 5. The CDR3 region has the DNA TGTGCCAGCAGTAGGGACAGGGAGTGGAACACCGGGGAGCTGTTTTTT. Protein sequence: CASSRDREWNTGELFF.

The V gene is TRBV13, the J gene TRBJ1-6; D may be TRBD1 (6 bases). The germline V gene encodes CDR1 PRHDT and CDR2 FYEKMQ (reference sequence). This CDR3 is 15 amino acids long. Trimming cost V 3 bases and J 10 bases, with 16 bases left between them. The CDR3 DNA follows: TGTGCCAGCAGCTTCAGGACAGCGGGGCGATCACCCCTCCACTTT. It codes for CASSFRTAGRSPLHF.

This clone has at least ten counts. This chain joins TRBV27 and TRBJ1-5; no clear D gene. CDR1 and CDR2 from the germline V gene are MNHEY and SMNVEV (reference sequence). V lost 5 bases, J lost 9 bases, and 11 bases lay in between. This CDR3 comprises 12 residues. In nucleotides, the CDR3 is TGTGCCAGCAGTCCCCGTGGCGGGCCCCAGCATTTT. It yields the protein CASSPRGGPQHF.

This clone occurred a few times. The chain has TRBV29-1 and TRBJ2-1; D is unresolved. V was shortened by 3 bases and J by 1 base, with 10 bases between the two germline ends. The germline V gene encodes CDR1 SQVTM and CDR2 ANQGSEA. This CDR3 region has 14 residues. CDR3 coding DNA: TGCAGCGTTGACAACGGACCGTCCTACAATGAGCAGTTCTTC. This gives the protein CSVDNGPSYNEQFF.

The rearrangement links TRBV6-8 to TRBJ2-3; D is perhaps TRBD1 (6 bases). This CDR3 is 15 amino acids long. The V gene lost 6 bases and the J gene lost 3 bases, with 16 bases spanning the gap. CDR1 is MNHGY, CDR2 SAAAGT, per germline. This chain's CDR3 is CASSSRTAKTDTQYF. As DNA, the CDR3 is TGTGCCAGCAGCTCCCGGACAGCTAAGACAGATACGCAGTATTTT.

This chain connects TRBV4-1 to TRBJ1-5, with D hard to call. The CDR3 spans 16 residues. Germline lookup yields CDR1 MGHRA and CDR2 YSYEKL. V was trimmed by 1 base and J by 5 bases, leaving 15 bases between them. CDR3 protein: CASSQAPGELHQPQHF. In nucleotides, the CDR3 is TGCGCCAGCAGCCAAGCCCCGGGCGAGCTTCATCAGCCCCAGCATTTT.

The CDR3 nucleotides are TGTGCCAGCAGCGGGAGACTAGCGGGGGGATCCCTTGGCACAGATACGCAGTATTTT. This sequence encodes CASSGRLAGGSLGTDTQYF. This chain uses TRBV7-9 with TRBJ2-3; 13 nucleotides agree with TRBD2. The CDR3 covers 19 residues. Germline V gene sequence: CDR1 SEHNR, CDR2 FQNEAQ (reference sequence). J gave up 1 base and V 5 bases, and 12 bases lay outside the gene matches.

This chain uses TRBV27 with TRBJ1-5, with 11 bases lining up with TRBD1. The CDR3 loop spans 14 amino acids. The ends lost 10 bases at V and 5 bases at J; junction bases unmatched: 7. Germline lookup yields CDR1 MNHEY and CDR2 SMNVEV (reference sequence). The CDR3 reads CATSDRGPDQPQHF. CDR3 DNA: TGTGCCACCTCGGACAGGGGGCCCGATCAGCCCCAGCATTTT.

The chain has TRBV5-1 and TRBJ1-5, with a tentative D call TRBD1 (5 bases). The V and J ends lost 0 bases and 3 bases respectively, with 10 bases between them. The CDR3 covers 15 residues. Germline V CDR1 and CDR2: SGHRS, YFSETQ. CDR3 loop: CASSLGRGANQPQHF. The CDR3 region has the DNA TGCGCCAGCAGCTTGGGTAGGGGTGCCAATCAGCCCCAGCATTTT.

The chain has TRBV16 and TRBJ1-1; no definite D call. The V gene's germline CDR1 is KGHSY and CDR2 FQNENV. The ends were cut back, 2 bases at V and 4 bases at J, with 8 bases in the middle. The CDR3 extends over 13 amino acids. The CDR3 reads CASSQEAVTEAFF. CDR3 nucleotides: TGTGCCAGCAGCCAAGAGGCTGTCACTGAAGCTTTCTTT.

J is TRBJ2-1 and V is TRBV5-4; D gene unclear. V dropped 0 bases and J dropped 0 bases, with 7 bases sitting between them. The CDR3 is 15 amino acids. CDR1 and CDR2 (germline): SGHNT, YYREEE (reference sequence). CDR3 nucleotide sequence: TGTGCCAGCAGCTTGGCCTCATCCTCCTACAATGAGCAGTTCTTC. Translating it yields CASSLASSSYNEQFF.

The chain joins TRBV9 to TRBJ2-1, with a weak D call TRBD1 (7 bases). The germline V gene has CDR1 SGDLS and CDR2 YYNGEE. CDR3 length equals 15 residues. Trimming took 4 bases from V and 10 from J, leaving 21 bases between them. CDR3 DNA: TGTGCCAGCAGCCCTGGAGGGGGCCCTCTCTCAGAGCAGTTCTTC. This sequence encodes CASSPGGGPLSEQFF.

This rearrangement joins TRBV7-9 to TRBJ2-6; a weak D match, TRBD1 (5 bases). Germline V gene lookup returns CDR1 SEHNR and CDR2 FQNEAQ (reference sequence). The V and J ends lost 6 bases and 0 bases respectively, with 6 bases between them. The CDR3 covers 14 residues. In nucleotides, the CDR3 is TGTGCCAGCAGGGACATCTCTGGGGCCAACGTCCTGACTTTC. Protein product: CASRDISGANVLTF.

The genes are TRBV7-9 and TRBJ2-2; D remains unclear. Germline V gene data show CDR1 as SEHNR and CDR2 as FQNEAQ (reference sequence). This CDR3 comprises 12 residues. With 5 bases removed from V and 7 bases from J, the gap between germline ends came to 8 bases. CDR3 residues: CASSIRVGELFF. The DNA of the CDR3 is TGTGCCAGCAGCATTCGAGTCGGGGAGCTGTTTTTT.

V is TRBV7-2 and J is TRBJ2-1; D is ambiguous. The CDR3 contains 12 residues. Germline CDR1 and CDR2: SGHTA and FQGNSA. Trimming removed 5 bases at V and 4 bases at J, with 6 bases between. CDR3 loop: CASSHPYNEQFF. In nucleotides, the CDR3 is TGTGCCAGCAGCCATCCTTACAATGAGCAGTTCTTC. Full variable domain (rest looked up from reference TRBV7-2 and TRBJ2-1): GAGVSQSPSNKVTEKGKDVELRCDPISGHTALYWYRQSLGQGLEFLIYFQGNSAPDKSGLPSDRFSAERTGGSVSTLTIQRTQQEDSAVYLCASSHPYNEQFFGPGTRLTVL.

This sequence joins TRBV27 and TRBJ1-6, with TRBD1 matching over 7 bases. CDR1 MNHEY and CDR2 SMNVEV come from the germline V gene (reference sequence). The CDR3 length is 15 residues. V trimming: 5 bases; J trimming: 3 bases; junction bases outside the gene matches: 4. CDR3 sequence: CASSPGQDYNSPLHF. DNA of the CDR3: TGTGCCAGCAGTCCTGGACAGGACTATAATTCACCCCTCCACTTT.

This clone was counted a few times. The rearrangement joins TRBV27 to TRBJ1-2, with D hard to call. V was cut by 5 bases and J by 4 bases, with 14 bases left in between. Germline values: CDR1 MNHEY, CDR2 SMNVEV (reference sequence). The CDR3 is made up of 14 amino acids. For the CDR3, the DNA is TGTGCCAGCAGTCCTCTGGCGACGGGCTATGGCTACACCTTC. Encoded protein: CASSPLATGYGYTF.

This chain connects TRBV4-1 to TRBJ2-7; D may be TRBD2 (6 bases). Between the trimmed V and J ends, which lost 3 bases and 4 bases, there was a span of 16 bases. Germline CDR1 MGHRA, CDR2 YSYEKL. The CDR3 contains 15 residues. DNA of the CDR3: TGCGCCAGCAGCCAGATAGCTAGGGCGGGATACGAGCAGTACTTC. Translated, it gives CASSQIARAGYEQYF.

The chain couples TRBV30 to TRBJ2-5, with 7 bases that match TRBD1. The J call may be wrong; the DNA end is better matched by TRBJ2-7. The germline V gene has CDR1 GTSNPN and CDR2 SVGIG (reference sequence). The CDR3 covers 10 residues. CDR3 bases: TGTGCCTACAGGGGTCCCGAGCAGTACTTC. Translating gives CAYRGPEQYF.

V and J are TRBV9 and TRBJ1-4; a possible D gene is TRBD1 (5 bases). The germline V gene has CDR1 SGDLS and CDR2 YYNGEE. V was pared by 3 bases and J by 3 bases, with 15 bases between. This CDR3 is built from 16 residues. CDR3: CASSAYGGRANEKLFF. The CDR3, as DNA: TGTGCCAGCAGCGCCTACGGGGGACGGGCTAATGAAAAACTGTTTTTT.

The chain carries TRBV6-5 and TRBJ2-3, with 8 positions matching TRBD1. V was pared by 5 bases and J by 5 bases, with 9 bases of the junction left unmatched. The CDR3 extends over 15 amino acids. Germline V gives CDR1 MNHEY, CDR2 SVGAGI. In DNA form, the CDR3 reads TGTGCCAGCAGTCTCGTCGGACAGGGAAGAGATACGCAGTATTTT. This encodes CASSLVGQGRDTQYF.

This rearrangement joins TRBV27 to TRBJ2-5; 12 nucleotides line up with TRBD2. The last part of the DNA fits TRBJ2-7 better; the J call may be wrong. Germline CDR1 is MNHEY and CDR2 is SMNVEV (reference sequence). CDR3 length: 16 amino acids. The CDR3 nucleotides read TGTGCCAGCAGTAGGATACTAGCGGGGGGAACCTACGAGCAGTACTTC. Encoded protein: CASSRILAGGTYEQYF.

The V call is TRBV15, the J call TRBJ1-5; D is possibly TRBD1 (6 bases). The CDR3 extends over 13 amino acids. Germline CDR1 is LNHNV and CDR2 is YYDKDF (reference sequence). Trimming took 5 bases from V and 5 from J, leaving 10 bases between them. In nucleotides, the CDR3 is TGTGCCACCAGCCCTACAGGGTATCAGCCCCAGCATTTT. It specifies CATSPTGYQPQHF.

The chain uses TRBV5-4 and TRBJ2-3; D uncertain. V lost 0 bases to trimming and J lost 0 bases, with 8 bases between them. Germline V gene sequence: CDR1 SGHNT, CDR2 YYREEE (reference sequence). The CDR3 runs 15 residues. The CDR3 DNA follows: TGTGCCAGCAGCTTGGAGTGGGGAAGCACAGATACGCAGTATTTT. This codes for CASSLEWGSTDTQYF.

The chain employs TRBV14 and TRBJ2-2; D might be TRBD2 (7 bases). V was shortened by 3 bases and J by 6 bases, with 14 bases between the two germline ends. This CDR3 contains 15 residues. Germline CDR1 reads SGHDN; CDR2 reads FVKESK. CDR3 loop: CASSQRRGGSGELFF. The CDR3 DNA is TGTGCCAGCAGCCAGCGAAGGGGGGGATCCGGGGAGCTGTTTTTT.

This sequence joins TRBV6-5 and TRBJ1-6, with 7 positions matching TRBD1. Losses at the gene ends were 4 bases for V and 5 bases for J; bases not matched to a gene: 2. Per germline, CDR1 MNHEY and CDR2 SVGAGI. The CDR3 runs 14 residues. CDR3 sequence (DNA): TGTGCCAGCAGTTTCGGGACAGATAATTCACCCCTCCACTTT. Translating it yields CASSFGTDNSPLHF.